These T cell receptor beta chains were read from a single sample in a study of CD8 T cells in Susac syndrome. Each CDR3 protein gets one entry after TCRdb re-called the immunoSEQ multiplex PCR reads with MiXCR. The sample has some 170,000 distinct CDR3 sequences; just over 90% are singletons. Sequencing was carried out using CD4+ T cells from PBMCs. The receptors stem from a human donor in good health. CDR3s include the opening cysteine and the closing phenylalanine or tryptophan. Each record gives: clone size, V gene, J gene, D gene, CDR3 protein, CDR3 DNA. A D gene is named only where the DNA matches it firmly. Some rows mark clone size as missing; the rest say once, few, many or name a class of expanded clone.

clone size: .
V gene: TRBV29-1
J gene: TRBJ1-1
D gene: .
CDR3 protein: CSVEGSSMNTEAFF
CDR3 DNA: TGCAGCGTTGAAGGAAGCAGCATGAACACTGAAGCTTTCTTT

clone size: .
V gene: TRBV19
J gene: TRBJ2-4
D gene: .
CDR3 protein: CASRLNQYANIQYF
CDR3 DNA: TGTGCCAGTAGGCTAAATCAATACGCAAACATTCAGTACTTC

clone size: .
V gene: TRBV13
J gene: TRBJ1-2
D gene: .
CDR3 protein: CASSLAGFIAVGYTF
CDR3 DNA: TGTGCCAGCAGCTTAGCCGGGTTCATCGCAGTAGGCTACACCTTC

clone size: .
V gene: TRBV4-2
J gene: TRBJ2-1
D gene: TRBD1
CDR3 protein: CASSQDKGTVYNEQFF
CDR3 DNA: TGTGCCAGCAGCCAAGATAAGGGGACAGTCTACAATGAGCAGTTCTTC

clone size: .
V gene: TRBV2
J gene: TRBJ2-5
D gene: .
CDR3 protein: CASSEFLEGTVTQYF
CDR3 DNA: TGTGCCAGCAGTGAATTCTTGGAGGGTACAGTAACCCAGTACTTC

clone size: .
V gene: TRBV30
J gene: TRBJ1-1
D gene: .
CDR3 protein: CAWGRGASTEAFF
CDR3 DNA: TGTGCCTGGGGACGGGGGGCGAGCACTGAAGCTTTCTTT

clone size: .
V gene: TRBV6-1
J gene: TRBJ1-2
D gene: .
CDR3 protein: CASSEALLGRENYGYTF
CDR3 DNA: TGTGCCAGCAGTGAAGCGCTTCTGGGCAGGGAAAACTATGGCTACACCTTC

clone size: .
V gene: TRBV29-1
J gene: TRBJ2-1
D gene: TRBD2
CDR3 protein: CSVDSGGRMNEQFF
CDR3 DNA: TGCAGCGTTGATAGCGGGGGGCGAATGAATGAGCAGTTCTTC

clone size: .
V gene: TRBV9
J gene: TRBJ2-6
D gene: .
CDR3 protein: CASSVDGRSSGANVLTF
CDR3 DNA: TGTGCCAGCAGCGTAGACGGGCGTTCCTCTGGGGCCAACGTCCTGACTTTC

clone size: .
V gene: TRBV18
J gene: TRBJ2-6
D gene: .
CDR3 protein: CASSPERGANVLTF
CDR3 DNA: TGTGCCAGCTCACCGGAGCGGGGGGCCAACGTCCTGACTTTC

clone size: .
V gene: TRBV20-1
J gene: TRBJ2-1
D gene: TRBD2
CDR3 protein: CSASLLAGGNEQFF
CDR3 DNA: TGCAGTGCTAGTCTTCTAGCGGGGGGGAATGAGCAGTTCTTC

clone size: .
V gene: TRBV18
J gene: TRBJ2-4
D gene: .
CDR3 protein: CASSPRDSLAKNIQYF
CDR3 DNA: TGTGCCAGCTCACCACGCGACAGCCTAGCCAAAAACATTCAGTACTTC

clone size: .
V gene: TRBV6-1
J gene: TRBJ1-6
D gene: .
CDR3 protein: CASTVGGDSPLHF
CDR3 DNA: TGTGCCAGCACCGTGGGGGGGGACTCACCCCTCCACTTT

clone size: .
V gene: TRBV6-6
J gene: TRBJ1-1
D gene: .
CDR3 protein: CASSPPGYEVFF
CDR3 DNA: TGTGCCAGCAGCCCCCCAGGGTATGAAGTTTTCTTT

clone size: .
V gene: TRBV12-3/TRBV12-4
J gene: TRBJ1-1
D gene: .
CDR3 protein: CASSSREAAFF
CDR3 DNA: TGTGCCAGCAGCTCGCGCGAGGCGGCTTTCTTT

clone size: .
V gene: TRBV20-1
J gene: TRBJ1-5
D gene: .
CDR3 protein: CSAQRTASDQPQHF
CDR3 DNA: TGCAGTGCGCAAAGGACAGCCAGCGATCAGCCCCAGCATTTT

clone size: .
V gene: TRBV20-1
J gene: TRBJ2-1
D gene: .
CDR3 protein: CSASPVSSYNEQFF
CDR3 DNA: TGCAGTGCTAGTCCGGTGAGCTCCTACAATGAGCAGTTCTTC

clone size: .
V gene: TRBV19
J gene: TRBJ2-2
D gene: .
CDR3 protein: CASSMRNTGELFF
CDR3 DNA: TGTGCCAGTAGTATGCGGAACACCGGGGAGCTGTTTTTT

clone size: few
V gene: TRBV5-1
J gene: TRBJ1-6
D gene: .
CDR3 protein: CASSSSLGNSPLHF
CDR3 DNA: TGCGCCAGCAGTTCCTCGCTCGGGAATTCACCCCTCCACTTT

clone size: .
V gene: TRBV9
J gene: TRBJ2-1
D gene: TRBD2
CDR3 protein: CASSTGLAGVEQFF
CDR3 DNA: TGTGCCAGCAGCACGGGACTAGCGGGGGTAGAGCAGTTCTTC

clone size: .
V gene: TRBV29-1
J gene: TRBJ2-7
D gene: TRBD1
CDR3 protein: CSVEGTGTGANEQYF
CDR3 DNA: TGCAGCGTTGAGGGGACTGGGACAGGGGCCAACGAGCAGTACTTC

clone size: .
V gene: TRBV19
J gene: TRBJ2-4
D gene: .
CDR3 protein: CASSLPQGAGKNIQYF
CDR3 DNA: TGTGCCAGTAGCCTACCACAAGGGGCCGGCAAAAACATTCAGTACTTC

clone size: .
V gene: TRBV3-1
J gene: TRBJ2-2
D gene: TRBD1
CDR3 protein: CASSQTGGRTGELFF
CDR3 DNA: TGTGCCAGCAGTCAAACAGGGGGGAGGACCGGGGAGCTGTTTTTT

clone size: .
V gene: TRBV20-1
J gene: TRBJ1-2
D gene: .
CDR3 protein: CSARVEQGNGYTF
CDR3 DNA: TGCAGTGCTAGAGTGGAGCAGGGGAATGGCTACACCTTC

clone size: .
V gene: TRBV20-1
J gene: TRBJ2-7
D gene: .
CDR3 protein: CSAPDSLFSYEQYF
CDR3 DNA: TGCAGTGCCCCGGACAGCCTCTTCTCCTACGAGCAGTACTTC

clone size: .
V gene: TRBV2
J gene: TRBJ2-5
D gene: .
CDR3 protein: CASGLDFETQYF
CDR3 DNA: TGTGCCAGCGGCCTAGACTTCGAGACCCAGTACTTC

clone size: .
V gene: TRBV7-9
J gene: TRBJ1-6
D gene: .
CDR3 protein: CASSLTGTRNSPLHF
CDR3 DNA: TGTGCCAGCAGCCTAACCGGGACAAGAAATTCACCCCTCCACTTT

clone size: .
V gene: TRBV3-1
J gene: TRBJ2-1
D gene: TRBD1
CDR3 protein: CASSQAGTGGNEQFF
CDR3 DNA: TGTGCCAGCAGCCAGGCCGGGACAGGGGGGAATGAGCAGTTCTTC

clone size: .
V gene: TRBV9
J gene: TRBJ2-2
D gene: TRBD2
CDR3 protein: CASSGRTSGGPNTGELFF
CDR3 DNA: TGTGCCAGCAGCGGCCGGACTAGCGGGGGCCCGAACACCGGGGAGCTGTTTTTT

clone size: .
V gene: TRBV5-1
J gene: TRBJ2-6
D gene: .
CDR3 protein: CASSGGNRAGANVLTF
CDR3 DNA: TGCGCCAGCAGCGGAGGGAACAGGGCTGGGGCCAACGTCCTGACTTTC

clone size: .
V gene: TRBV7-9
J gene: TRBJ1-2
D gene: .
CDR3 protein: CASSFRDGYTF
CDR3 DNA: TGTGCCAGCAGCTTTCGCGATGGCTACACCTTC

clone size: .
V gene: TRBV2
J gene: TRBJ1-2
D gene: TRBD1
CDR3 protein: CASRSGGPYGYTF
CDR3 DNA: TGTGCCAGCAGATCAGGGGGGCCCTACGGCTACACCTTC

clone size: .
V gene: TRBV19
J gene: TRBJ1-5
D gene: .
CDR3 protein: CASSSGRDMRF
CDR3 DNA: TGTGCCAGTAGTAGCGGGCGCGACATGCGTTTT

clone size: .
V gene: TRBV15
J gene: TRBJ2-6
D gene: .
CDR3 protein: CATSRGKFPGANVLTF
CDR3 DNA: TGTGCCACCAGCAGGGGGAAATTCCCTGGGGCCAACGTCCTGACTTTC

clone size: .
V gene: TRBV25-1
J gene: TRBJ2-5
D gene: .
CDR3 protein: CASTGGAEQETQYF
CDR3 DNA: TGTGCCAGCACCGGAGGGGCAGAGCAAGAGACCCAGTACTTC

clone size: .
V gene: TRBV6-1
J gene: TRBJ2-5
D gene: .
CDR3 protein: CASSEGTAQETQYF
CDR3 DNA: TGTGCCAGCAGTGAAGGGACAGCCCAAGAGACCCAGTACTTC

clone size: .
V gene: TRBV7-6
J gene: TRBJ1-1
D gene: .
CDR3 protein: CASSEIENTEAFF
CDR3 DNA: TGTGCCAGCAGCGAGATAGAGAACACTGAAGCTTTCTTT

clone size: .
V gene: TRBV18
J gene: TRBJ1-2
D gene: .
CDR3 protein: CASTTASNYGYTF
CDR3 DNA: TGTGCCAGCACGACAGCGTCTAACTATGGCTACACCTTC

clone size: .
V gene: TRBV12-5
J gene: TRBJ1-2
D gene: .
CDR3 protein: CASAPGGYTF
CDR3 DNA: TGTGCTAGTGCCCCTGGGGGCTACACCTTC

clone size: .
V gene: TRBV4-1
J gene: TRBJ2-5
D gene: TRBD2
CDR3 protein: CASSQDRGSGGLQETQYF
CDR3 DNA: TGCGCCAGCAGCCAAGATCGTGGTAGCGGGGGGCTACAGGAGACCCAGTACTTC

clone size: .
V gene: TRBV3-1
J gene: TRBJ2-3
D gene: TRBD2
CDR3 protein: CASSQSVLAGRTDTQYF
CDR3 DNA: TGTGCCAGCAGCCAAAGTGTCCTAGCGGGGCGAACAGATACGCAGTATTTT

clone size: .
V gene: TRBV3-1
J gene: TRBJ2-5
D gene: TRBD2
CDR3 protein: CASRLTSGVQETQYF
CDR3 DNA: TGTGCCAGCAGACTCACAAGCGGGGTCCAAGAGACCCAGTACTTC

clone size: once
V gene: TRBV29-1
J gene: TRBJ1-2
D gene: TRBD1
CDR3 protein: CSDLDRVSFGYTF
CDR3 DNA: TGCAGCGACCTGGACAGGGTCTCTTTTGGCTACACCTTC

clone size: .
V gene: TRBV20-1
J gene: TRBJ1-1
D gene: .
CDR3 protein: CSAPNMGARTEAFF
CDR3 DNA: TGCAGTGCCCCCAATATGGGGGCGCGCACTGAAGCTTTCTTT

clone size: once
V gene: TRBV30
J gene: TRBJ1-2
D gene: TRBD1
CDR3 protein: CAWDRGGGYTF
CDR3 DNA: TGTGCCTGGGACAGGGGTGGTGGCTACACCTTC